This T cell receptor beta chain was profiled in a study of cytomegalovirus exposure and HLA in healthy donors. Trimming cost V 7 bases and J 2 bases; bases outside gene matches: 19. The CDR3 is 19 residues long. The germline V gene encodes CDR1 MNHEY and CDR2 SMNVEV (reference sequence). The PCR made use of 60 Vbeta and 13 Jbeta primers. Assay: immunoSEQ multiplex PCR; the TCRdb copy retains only in-frame clones and omits some. In the table there are about 110,000 clones, around 80% of which are singletons. This clone was recorded only once. V is TRBV27 and J is TRBJ2-3, with 9 positions matching TRBD1. The sequencing input was PBMCs. The receptor's source is a man aged 25 to 40 in good health and CMV-seropositive. The DNA of the CDR3 is TGTGCCAGCACCAAAATGGGTACAGGGGGCGTTCGGTTCACAGATACGCAGTATTTT. It codes for CASTKMGTGGVRFTDTQYF.